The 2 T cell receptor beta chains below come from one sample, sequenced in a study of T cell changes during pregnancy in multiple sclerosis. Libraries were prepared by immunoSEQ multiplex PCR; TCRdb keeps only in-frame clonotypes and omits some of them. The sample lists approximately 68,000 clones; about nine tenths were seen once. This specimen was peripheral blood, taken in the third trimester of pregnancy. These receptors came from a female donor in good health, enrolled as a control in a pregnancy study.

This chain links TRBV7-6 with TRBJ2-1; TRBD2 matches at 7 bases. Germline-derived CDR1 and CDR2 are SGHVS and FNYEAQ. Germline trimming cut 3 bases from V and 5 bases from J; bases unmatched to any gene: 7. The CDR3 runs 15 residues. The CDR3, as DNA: TGTGCCAGCAGCTTCCTAGCGGCCGGAGACAATGAGCAGTTCTTC. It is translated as CASSFLAAGDNEQFF.

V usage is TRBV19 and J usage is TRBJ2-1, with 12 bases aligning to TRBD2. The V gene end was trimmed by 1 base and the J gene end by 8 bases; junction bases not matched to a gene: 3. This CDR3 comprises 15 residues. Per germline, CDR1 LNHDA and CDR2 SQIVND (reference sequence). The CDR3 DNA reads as TGTGCCAGTAGTATAGCGGCTAGCGGGGGGGATGAGCAGTTCTTC. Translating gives CASSIAASGGDEQFF.